This TCR beta chain was sequenced in a study of blood T cell repertoires in COVID-19. V gave up 6 bases and J gave up 0 bases, with 11 bases separating them. Germline CDR1 is SNHLY and CDR2 is FYNNEI. The CDR3 is made up of 14 amino acids. Sequencing was performed with immunoSEQ multiplex PCR; in TCRdb, only in-frame clones are kept and a portion is missing. This sample has around 230,000 clones, with roughly 90% found just once. The sequencing input was PBMCs or T cells enriched from blood (not recorded which). The TCR was taken from a young woman who had recovered from COVID-19. This sequence joins TRBV2 and TRBJ1-1; D is undetermined. CDR3 region: CASSERTMNTEAFF. CDR3 nucleotides: TGTGCCAGCAGCGAGCGGACCATGAACACTGAAGCTTTCTTT.